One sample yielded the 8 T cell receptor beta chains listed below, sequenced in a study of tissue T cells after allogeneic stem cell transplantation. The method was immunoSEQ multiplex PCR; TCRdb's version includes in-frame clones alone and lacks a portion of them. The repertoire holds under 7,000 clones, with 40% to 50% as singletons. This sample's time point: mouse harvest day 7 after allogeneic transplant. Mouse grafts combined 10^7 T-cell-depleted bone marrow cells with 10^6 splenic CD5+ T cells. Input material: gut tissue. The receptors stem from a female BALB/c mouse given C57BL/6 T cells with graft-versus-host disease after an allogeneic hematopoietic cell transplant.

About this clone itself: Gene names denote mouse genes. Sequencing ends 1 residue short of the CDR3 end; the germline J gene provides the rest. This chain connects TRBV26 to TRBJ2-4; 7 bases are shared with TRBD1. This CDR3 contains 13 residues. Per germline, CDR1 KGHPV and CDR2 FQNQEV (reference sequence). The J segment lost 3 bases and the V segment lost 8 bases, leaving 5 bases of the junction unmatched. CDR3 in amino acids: CASSPTGQNTLYF. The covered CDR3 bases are TGTGCCAGCTCTCCGACAGGGCAAAACACCTTGTAC.

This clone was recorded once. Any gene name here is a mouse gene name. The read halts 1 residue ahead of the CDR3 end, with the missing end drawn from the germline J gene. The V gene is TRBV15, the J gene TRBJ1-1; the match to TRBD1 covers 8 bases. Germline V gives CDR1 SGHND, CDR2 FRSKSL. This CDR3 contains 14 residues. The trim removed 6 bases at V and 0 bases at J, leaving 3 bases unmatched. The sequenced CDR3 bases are TGTGCCAGCAGCCAGGGACAGGCAAACACAGAAGTCTTC. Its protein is CASSQGQANTEVF. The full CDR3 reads CASSQGQANTEVFF. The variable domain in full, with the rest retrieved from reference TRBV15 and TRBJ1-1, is DAGVTQTPRHEVAEKGQTIILKCEPVSGHNDLFWYRQTKIQGLELLSYFRSKSLMEDGGAFKDRFKAEMLNSSFSTLKIQPTEPKDSAVYLCASSQGQANTEVFFGKGTRLTVV.

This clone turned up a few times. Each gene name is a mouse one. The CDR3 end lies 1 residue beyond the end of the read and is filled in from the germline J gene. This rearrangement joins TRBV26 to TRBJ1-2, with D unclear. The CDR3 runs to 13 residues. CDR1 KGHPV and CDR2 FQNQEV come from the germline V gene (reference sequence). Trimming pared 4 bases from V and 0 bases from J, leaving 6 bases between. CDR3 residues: CASSRHANSDYTF. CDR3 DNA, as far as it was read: TGTGCCAGCAGTCGACATGCAAACTCCGACTACACC.

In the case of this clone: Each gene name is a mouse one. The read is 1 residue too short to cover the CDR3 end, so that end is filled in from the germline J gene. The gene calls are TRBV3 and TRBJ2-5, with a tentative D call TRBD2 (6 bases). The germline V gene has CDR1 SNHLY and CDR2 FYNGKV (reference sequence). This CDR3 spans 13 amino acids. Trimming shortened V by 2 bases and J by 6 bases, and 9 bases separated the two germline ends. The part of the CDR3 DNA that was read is TGTGCCAGCAGCTTACCTGGGGTGGACACCCAGTAC. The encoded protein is CASSLPGVDTQY. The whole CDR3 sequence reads CASSLPGVDTQYF.

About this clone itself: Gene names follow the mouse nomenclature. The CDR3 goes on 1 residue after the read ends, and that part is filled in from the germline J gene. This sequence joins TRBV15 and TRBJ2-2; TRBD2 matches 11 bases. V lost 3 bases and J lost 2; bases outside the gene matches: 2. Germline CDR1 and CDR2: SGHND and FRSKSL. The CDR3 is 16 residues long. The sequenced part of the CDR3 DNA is TGTGCCAGCAGTTTGACTGGGGGGGGGAACACCGGGCAGCTCTAC. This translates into CASSLTGGGNTGQLY. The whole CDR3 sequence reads CASSLTGGGNTGQLYF.

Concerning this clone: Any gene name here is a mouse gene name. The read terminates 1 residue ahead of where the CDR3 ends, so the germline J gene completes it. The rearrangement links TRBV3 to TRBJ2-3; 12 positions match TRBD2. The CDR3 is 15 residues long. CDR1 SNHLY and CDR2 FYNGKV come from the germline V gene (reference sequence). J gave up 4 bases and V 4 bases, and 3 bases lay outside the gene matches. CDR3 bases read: TGTGCCAGCAGCTCCGGGACTGGGGGGACAGAAACGCTGTAT. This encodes CASSSGTGGTETLY. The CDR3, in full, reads CASSSGTGGTETLYF.

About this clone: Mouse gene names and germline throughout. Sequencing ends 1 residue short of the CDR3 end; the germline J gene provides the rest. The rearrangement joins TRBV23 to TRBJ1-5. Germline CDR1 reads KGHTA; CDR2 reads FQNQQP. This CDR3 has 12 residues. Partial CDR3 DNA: TGCTCCAGCAGTCAATCGGGGAGGGCTCCGCTT. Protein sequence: CSSSQSGRAPL. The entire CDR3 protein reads CSSSQSGRAPLF.

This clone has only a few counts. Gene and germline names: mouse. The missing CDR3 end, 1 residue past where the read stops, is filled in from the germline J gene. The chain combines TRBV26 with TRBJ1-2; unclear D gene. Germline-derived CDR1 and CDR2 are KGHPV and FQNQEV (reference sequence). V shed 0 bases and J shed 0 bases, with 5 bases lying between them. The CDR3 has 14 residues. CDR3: CASSLSHANSDYTF. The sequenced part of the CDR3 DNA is TGTGCCAGCAGTCTGTCGCACGCAAACTCCGACTACACC.